Here is one T cell receptor (beta chain) with its context. The sample originates from a study of blood T cell repertoires in COVID-19. Overall study: PBMCs, B-cell-depleted T cells, or T cells were the source of the cDNA or gDNA that made up the material.

Per the authors' pipeline: Amplifying reference gene primers gave estimates of nucleated cell counts. Sequencing was performed with immunoSEQ multiplex PCR; in TCRdb, only in-frame clones are kept and a portion is missing. V, J and clone size are taken as reported in that table, and D and trimming were inferred from the DNA itself. The sample includes 150,000 to 200,000 clones, approximately 80% of them seen just once. Followed over time, Seattle patients had been enrolled while infection was active. This sequence was found in a woman in her thirties or forties with COVID-19, enrolled during active disease. The sample was peripheral blood.

Written as DNA, the CDR3 is TGTGCCAGCAGGGTAGCGGGAACGTACGAGCAGTACTTC. Translation gives CASRVAGTYEQYF. J is TRBJ2-7 and V is TRBV27, with 8 bases that match TRBD2. The CDR3 consists of 13 residues. Germline V lookup: CDR1 MNHEY, CDR2 SMNVEV (reference sequence). Germline trimming cut 6 bases from V and 4 bases from J; bases unmatched to any gene: 5.